Following are 6 T cell receptor beta chains from one sample sequenced in a study of naive and memory T cell subsets. An equimolar mix of two oligonucleotides served as the beta constant-region primer for TRBC1 and TRBC2. TCRdb recomputed calls from the UMI-ligation and nested PCR reads with MiXCR, one row per CDR3 protein. The data contain tens of thousands of distinct CDR3 sequences, over 10% of them singletons. Sequencing input: central memory CD4+ T cells from blood. Receptors were obtained from a human donor in good health.

Only a few counts were recorded for this clonotype. The chain links TRBV12-3 or TRBV12-4 to TRBJ1-1, with 7 bases fitting TRBD1. CDR3 length: 16 amino acids. V lost 3 bases to trimming and J lost 2 bases; unmatched junction nucleotides: 9. The CDR3, as DNA: TGTGCCAGCAGTTTTTCTGGTGGAGGGGGCAACACTGAAGCTTTCTTT. Translated, it gives CASSFSGGGGNTEAFF.

This clonotype was picked up a small number of times. The chain is built from TRBV29-1 and TRBJ2-1; TRBD2 agrees at 9 bases. This CDR3 contains 14 residues. CDR1 SQVTM and CDR2 ANQGSEA come from the germline V gene. The trim removed 6 bases at V and 4 bases at J, leaving 7 bases unmatched. The CDR3 spells CSVRAGGGYNEQFF. The DNA for the CDR3 is TGCAGCGTGAGAGCGGGAGGAGGATACAATGAGCAGTTCTTC.

This clonotype was detected ten times or more. The V call is TRBV19, the J call TRBJ2-2, with TRBD1 matching over 8 bases. Germline trimming cut 6 bases from V and 6 bases from J; bases unmatched to any gene: 3. This CDR3 is 13 amino acids long. The germline V gene encodes CDR1 LNHDA and CDR2 SQIVND (reference sequence). Written as DNA, the CDR3 is TGTGCCAGTAGACAGGACAGGGCCGGGGAGCTGTTTTTT. Translated, it gives CASRQDRAGELFF.

In this sample, this clonotype turned up once. V and J are TRBV18 and TRBJ2-1; 14 bases match TRBD2. With V trimmed by 3 bases and J by 10 bases, 11 bases remained unmatched. From germline, CDR1 is KGHSH and CDR2 LQKENI. This CDR3 is built from 17 residues. The CDR3 bases are TGTGCCAGCTCACCGCTCCCGGCGACTAGCGGGAGGGGGGAGCAGTTCTTC. Protein product: CASSPLPATSGRGEQFF.

This clonotype was counted between two and nine times. The gene calls are TRBV5-1 and TRBJ2-1; D might be TRBD1 (6 bases). Trimming removed 4 bases from V and 11 bases from J, with 16 bases in between. In germline, CDR1 is SGHRS, CDR2 YFSETQ. CDR3 size: 13 residues. The CDR3 reads CASSPGPTGQQFF. CDR3 sequence (DNA): TGCGCCAGCAGCCCCGGCCCGACAGGTCAGCAGTTCTTC.

This clonotype was counted between two and nine times. The J gene is TRBJ2-3, the V gene TRBV20-1, with D perhaps matching TRBD2 (5 bases). Germline CDR1 reads DFQATT; CDR2 reads SNEGSKA (reference sequence). The CDR3 is 15 residues long. The V end lost 0 bases, the J end lost 2 bases, and 12 bases lay between the germline ends. This CDR3 reads CSARDRRSNTDTQYF. CDR3 bases: TGCAGTGCTAGAGATAGGAGGTCAAACACAGATACGCAGTATTTT.